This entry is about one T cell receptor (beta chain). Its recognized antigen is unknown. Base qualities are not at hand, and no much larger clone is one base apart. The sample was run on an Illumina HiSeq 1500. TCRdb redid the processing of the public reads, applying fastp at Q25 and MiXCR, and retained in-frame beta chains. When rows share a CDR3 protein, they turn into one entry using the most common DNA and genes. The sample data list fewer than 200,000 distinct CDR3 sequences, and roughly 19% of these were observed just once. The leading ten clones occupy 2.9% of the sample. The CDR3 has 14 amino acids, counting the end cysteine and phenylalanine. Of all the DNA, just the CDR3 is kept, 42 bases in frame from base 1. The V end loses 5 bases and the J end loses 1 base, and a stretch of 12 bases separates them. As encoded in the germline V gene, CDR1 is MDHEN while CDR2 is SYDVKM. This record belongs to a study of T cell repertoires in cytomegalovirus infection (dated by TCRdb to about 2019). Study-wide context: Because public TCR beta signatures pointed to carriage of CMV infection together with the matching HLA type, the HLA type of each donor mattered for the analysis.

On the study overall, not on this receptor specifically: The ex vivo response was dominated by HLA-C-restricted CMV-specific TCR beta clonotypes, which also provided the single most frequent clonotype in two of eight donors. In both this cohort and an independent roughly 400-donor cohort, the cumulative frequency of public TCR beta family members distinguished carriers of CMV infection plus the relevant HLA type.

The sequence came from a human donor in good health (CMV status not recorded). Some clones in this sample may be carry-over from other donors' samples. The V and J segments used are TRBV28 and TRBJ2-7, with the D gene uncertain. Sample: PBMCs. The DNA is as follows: TGTGCCAGCAGTCCGTCTAGTCCTTCCTACGAGCAGTACTTC. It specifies CASSPSSPSYEQYF.